This T cell receptor beta chain was retrieved from a study of cytomegalovirus exposure and HLA in healthy donors. Study conclusions and caveats: Most observed TCR sequences were rare, whereas some public TCRs were detected in many donors. Among CMV-associated TCR beta chains, most appeared HLA-restricted in a later analysis. In a later analysis, common viral pathogens appeared linked to several of the most significant clusters.

Primers: 60 Vbeta forward and 13 Jbeta reverse. The table came from immunoSEQ multiplex PCR; TCRdb's copy has only in-frame clones and leaves some out. The data hold about 120,000 clones, with 75% observed a single time. This clone occurred once. As yet, its antigen is unknown. Germline-derived CDR1 and CDR2 are MDHEN and SYDVKM. This CDR3 spans 15 amino acids. Unmatched junction bases numbered 7, after V lost 5 bases and J lost 3 bases. Nominally healthy donors were sampled, though unrecorded immune exposures were likely. Sequencing input: PBMCs. The chain joins TRBV28 to TRBJ1-1; 9 bases are shared with TRBD1. The source of this sequence is a woman aged 40 to 50 in good health and CMV-seropositive. Here the CDR3 reads CASSPLQGAYTEAFF. The CDR3, as DNA: TGTGCCAGCAGTCCCTTACAGGGGGCCTACACTGAAGCTTTCTTT.